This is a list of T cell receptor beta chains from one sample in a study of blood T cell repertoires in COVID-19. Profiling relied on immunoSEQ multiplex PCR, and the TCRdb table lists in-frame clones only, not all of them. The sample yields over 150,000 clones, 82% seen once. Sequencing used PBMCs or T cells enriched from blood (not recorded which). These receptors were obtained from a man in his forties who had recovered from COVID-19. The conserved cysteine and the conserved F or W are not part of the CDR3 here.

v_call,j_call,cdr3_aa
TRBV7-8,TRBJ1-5,ASSSSFLISFNQPQH
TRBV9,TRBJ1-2,ASSVEGTGVGPNYGYT
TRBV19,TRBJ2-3,ASSKFEGPDTQY
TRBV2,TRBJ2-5,ASSVLEMETQY
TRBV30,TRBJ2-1,AWSVRSGRGSEQF
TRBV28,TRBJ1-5,ASSLSGQGDQPQH
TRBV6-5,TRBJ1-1,ASSYEAMNTEAF
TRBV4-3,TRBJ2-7,ASSQDPGTGRYEQY
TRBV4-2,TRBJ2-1,ASSQVSGRAKSYNEQF
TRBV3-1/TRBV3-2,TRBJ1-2,ASSQESWGQINYGYT
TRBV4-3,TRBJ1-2,ASSQMGDGGGGYT
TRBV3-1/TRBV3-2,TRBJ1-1,ASSQDPGMIDTEAF
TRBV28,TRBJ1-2,ASSPNAWGQGEGLDGYT
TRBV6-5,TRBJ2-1,ASSLRTSGRGEQF
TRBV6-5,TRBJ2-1,ASSQRGSYNEQF
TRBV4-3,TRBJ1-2,ASSQTDYYGYT
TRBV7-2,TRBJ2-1,ASSLVGTSAYNEQF
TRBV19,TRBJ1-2,ASGREGSKTYGYT
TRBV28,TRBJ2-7,ASNSGSYEQY
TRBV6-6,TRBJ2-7,ASSRLSSGFYEQY
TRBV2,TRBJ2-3,ASSDEGISTDTQY
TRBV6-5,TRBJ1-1,ASSSAETTRSTEAF
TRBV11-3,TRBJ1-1,ASSLNGNTEAF
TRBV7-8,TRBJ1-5,ASSLLGQGNQPQH
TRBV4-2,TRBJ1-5,ASSQKQNQPQH
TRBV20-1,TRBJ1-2,SVRTAAGYT
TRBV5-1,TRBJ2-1,ASRPPGGTRNEQF
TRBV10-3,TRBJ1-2,AISGQDHPNYGYT
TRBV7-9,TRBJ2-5,ASSPDSSNQY
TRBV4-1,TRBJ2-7,ASSQNPGTSGRSKNEQY
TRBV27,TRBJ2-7,ASRQALYPIGEQY
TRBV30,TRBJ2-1,AWSVSVYNEQF
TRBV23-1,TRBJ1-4,ASSRQGLNWRAENEKLF
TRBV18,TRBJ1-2,ASSDTPDRSYT
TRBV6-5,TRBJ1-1,ASSSRTANTEAF
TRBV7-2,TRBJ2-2,ASSLVTFGELF
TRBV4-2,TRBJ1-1,ASSQPTPLNTEAF